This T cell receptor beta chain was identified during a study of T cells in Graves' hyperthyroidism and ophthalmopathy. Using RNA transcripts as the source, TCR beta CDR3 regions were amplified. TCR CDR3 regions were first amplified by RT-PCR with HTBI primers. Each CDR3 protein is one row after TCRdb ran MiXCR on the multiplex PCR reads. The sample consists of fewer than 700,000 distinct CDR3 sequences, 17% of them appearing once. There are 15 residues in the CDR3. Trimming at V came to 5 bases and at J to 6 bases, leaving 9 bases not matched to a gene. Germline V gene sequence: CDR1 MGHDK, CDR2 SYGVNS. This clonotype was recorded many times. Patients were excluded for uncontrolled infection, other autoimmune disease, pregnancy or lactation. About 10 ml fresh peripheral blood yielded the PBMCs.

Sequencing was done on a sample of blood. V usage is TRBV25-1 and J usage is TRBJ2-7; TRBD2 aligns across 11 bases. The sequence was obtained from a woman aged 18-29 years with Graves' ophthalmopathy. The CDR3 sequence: CASSQLSGRATEQYF. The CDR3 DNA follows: TGTGCCAGCAGTCAACTTAGCGGGAGGGCCACCGAGCAGTACTTC.